Following are 28 T cell receptor beta chains from one sample sequenced in a study of blood T cell repertoires in COVID-19. Method: immunoSEQ multiplex PCR; TCRdb's copy keeps in-frame clones and lacks some. The sample lists 75,000 or so clones; roughly 84% were seen once. The sequenced sample was peripheral blood. The receptors come from a middle-aged man with acute or convalescent COVID-19.

The J gene is TRBJ2-2, the V gene TRBV18; 8 bases match TRBD1. This CDR3 region has 16 residues. Germline V gives CDR1 KGHSH, CDR2 LQKENI. V lost 3 bases and J lost 2; bases outside the gene matches: 5. The CDR3 nucleotides read TGTGCCAGCTCACCGTGGGGGACAGGCAACACCGGGGAGCTGTTTTTT. Translation gives CASSPWGTGNTGELFF.

This chain uses TRBV3-1 (or the pseudogene TRBV3-2) with TRBJ1-4; 7 nucleotides align to TRBD1. The V gene end was trimmed by 2 bases and the J gene end by 10 bases; junction bases not matched to a gene: 7. This CDR3 contains 14 residues. Germline V gene lookup returns CDR1 LGHDT and CDR2 YNNKEL (reference sequence). The CDR3 DNA reads as TGTGCCAGCAGCCAAAGGGACAGTAACGGAAAACTGTTTTTT. Translating gives CASSQRDSNGKLFF.

The chain couples TRBV28 to TRBJ2-3; the match to TRBD2 covers 9 bases. CDR1 is MDHEN and CDR2 is SYDVKM in the germline V gene. The CDR3 is 15 amino acids. Unmatched junction bases numbered 5, after V lost 1 base and J lost 6 bases. CDR3 sequence (DNA): TGTGCCAGCAGTTTATCCGCGGGGGGGCGGGATACGCAGTATTTT. It is translated as CASSLSAGGRDTQYF.

This clone was picked up a small number of times. The gene calls are TRBV6-2 or TRBV6-3 and TRBJ2-3; tentatively, D is TRBD1 (6 bases). Trimming left V 0 bases short and J 0 bases short, with 7 bases between. The CDR3 is 15 residues long. The germline V gene encodes CDR1 MNHEY and CDR2 SVGEGT. This CDR3 is CASSYSRGSTDTQYF. CDR3 nucleotide sequence: TGTGCCAGCAGTTACTCTAGGGGGAGCACAGATACGCAGTATTTT.

The chain recombines TRBV12-3 or TRBV12-4 with TRBJ2-7, with a possible D match to TRBD2 (6 bases). Deletions cut 4 bases from V and 3 bases from J, with 10 bases between. The CDR3 is 13 residues long. The CDR3, as DNA: TGTGCCAGCAGTTCGGGACTCTTCTACGAGCAGTACTTC. This sequence encodes CASSSGLFYEQYF.

In DNA form, the CDR3 reads TGTGCCAGCAGCTTAACGGTCGGTATCCAGGGGACGTATACCGGGGAGCTGTTTTTT. Translating it yields CASSLTVGIQGTYTGELFF. J is TRBJ2-2 and V is TRBV11-3, with D possibly matching TRBD1 (6 bases). Trimming shortened V by 2 bases and J by 5 bases, and 24 bases separated the two germline ends. The CDR3 is 19 residues long. Germline CDR1 and CDR2: SGHNT and YENEEA.

CDR3 in amino acids: CASSSGQGNSYEQYF. The CDR3 nucleotides are TGTGCCAGCAGCTCAGGACAGGGGAACTCCTACGAGCAGTACTTC. This chain uses TRBV7-9 with TRBJ2-7; 9 bases are a match to TRBD1. V lost 4 bases and J lost 0; bases outside the gene matches: 4. CDR1 and CDR2 (germline): SEHNR, FQNEAQ (reference sequence). This CDR3 has 15 residues.

The V call is TRBV11-3, the J call TRBJ2-1; 7 bases align to TRBD1. The trim removed 4 bases at V and 6 bases at J, leaving 12 bases unmatched. This CDR3 contains 16 residues. In germline, CDR1 is SGHNT, CDR2 YENEEA. The CDR3 coding sequence is TGTGCCAGCAGCTCCGGGGACACAGGGGCGGGCAATGAGCAGTTCTTC. Encoded protein: CASSSGDTGAGNEQFF. The full variable domain, with the rest looked up from reference TRBV11-3 and TRBJ2-1, is EAGVVQSPRYKIIEKKQPVAFWCNPISGHNTLYWYLQNLGQGPELLIRYENEEAVDDSQLPKDRFSAERLKGVDSTLKIQPAELGDSAVYLCASSSGDTGAGNEQFFGPGTRLTVL.

This rearrangement joins TRBV5-4 to TRBJ2-2; D is ambiguous. The CDR3 is 15 amino acids. V shed 3 bases and J shed 0 bases, with 9 bases lying between them. Germline loops: CDR1 SGHNT, CDR2 YYREEE (reference sequence). CDR3 coding DNA: TGTGCCAGCAGCTCGAAACAGACGAACACCGGGGAGCTGTTTTTT. It specifies CASSSKQTNTGELFF.

This chain joins TRBV21-1 and TRBJ2-7; the D segment call TRBD1 is taken from the table without a DNA check. TRBV21-1 is noted as a pseudogene. The CDR3 spans 13 residues. The CDR3 bases are TGTGCCAGCGGGGGACAGCCAACCTACGAGCAGTACTTC. Translating it yields CASGGQPTYEQYF.

This clone has only a few counts. The chain employs TRBV18 and TRBJ1-3; 9 bases fit TRBD1. V shed 4 bases and J 1 base; nucleotides not matched to a gene: 2. Germline-derived CDR1 and CDR2 are KGHSH and LQKENI. The CDR3 runs to 15 residues. In DNA form, the CDR3 reads TGTGCCAGCTCACTCGGGACAGGGTCTGGAAACACCATATATTTT. Translation: CASSLGTGSGNTIYF.

V gene TRBV7-8 combines with J gene TRBJ2-2, with D perhaps matching TRBD1 (6 bases). There are 14 residues in the CDR3. CDR1 SGHVS and CDR2 FQNEAQ come from the germline V gene. V lost 4 bases and J lost 5, with 11 bases in between. The CDR3 is CASSSRGGTGELFF. As DNA, the CDR3 is TGTGCCAGCAGCTCCAGGGGTGGGACCGGGGAGCTGTTTTTT. The whole variable domain, remainder taken from reference TRBV7-8 and TRBJ2-2, is GAGVSQSPRYKVAKRGQDVALRCDPISGHVSLFWYQQALGQGPEFLTYFQNEAQLDKSGLPSDRFFAERPEGSVSTLKIQRTQQEDSAVYLCASSSRGGTGELFFGEGSRLTVL.

Concerning this clone itself: A read error may produce the germline difference seen at one junction end. The chain joins TRBV5-5 to TRBJ2-7, with 10 nucleotides matching TRBD2. The CDR3 contains 15 residues. The germline gives CDR1 SGHKS, CDR2 YYEKEE (reference sequence). The CDR3 sequence is CASSGGGGSLDEQYF. The CDR3, as DNA: TGCGCCAGCAGCGGGGGGGGCGGGAGCCTAGACGAGCAGTACTTC.

This chain connects TRBV4-3 to TRBJ2-1, with D perhaps matching TRBD1 (6 bases). The CDR3 spans 14 residues. Per the germline V gene, CDR1 is LGHNA and CDR2 is YSLEER. With 1 base removed from V and 6 bases from J, the gap between germline ends came to 10 bases. Written as DNA, the CDR3 is TGCGCCAGCAGCCAAGGACAGGAGGTCAATGAGCAGTTCTTC. Amino acid sequence: CASSQGQEVNEQFF.

This chain joins TRBV4-1 and TRBJ2-7, with a tentative D call TRBD1 (6 bases). The germline CDR1 and CDR2 sequences are MGHRA and YSYEKL. The CDR3 covers 15 residues. Trimming took 3 bases from V and 3 from J, leaving 15 bases between them. The CDR3 coding sequence is TGCGCCAGCAGCCAGATGACAGGACTTGTCTACGAGCAGTACTTC. Amino acids: CASSQMTGLVYEQYF.

The chain recombines TRBV10-3 with TRBJ1-2; 9 nucleotides agree with TRBD1. J was trimmed by 7 bases and V by 6 bases; bases with no gene match: 9. Germline CDR1 is ENHRY and CDR2 is SYGVKD. There are 14 residues in the CDR3. The CDR3 region has the DNA TGTGCCATCAGAAACTTGACAGGGGGGTCTGGCTACACCTTC. Translated: CAIRNLTGGSGYTF.

The chain uses TRBV12-5 and TRBJ1-1; no clear D. Germline CDR1 LGHNT, CDR2 FRNRAP. V was shortened by 0 bases and J by 3 bases, with 17 bases between the two germline ends. CDR3 length: 17 residues. CDR3 region: CASGLVLDREWHTEAFF. For the CDR3, the DNA is TGTGCTAGTGGTTTGGTACTGGACCGGGAATGGCACACTGAAGCTTTCTTT.

With respect to this clone: Other DNA sequences within the sample encode an identical CDR3. This sequence joins TRBV19 and TRBJ1-5; no definite D call. This CDR3 comprises 13 residues. Germline CDR1 LNHDA, CDR2 SQIVND (reference sequence). V lost 1 base, J lost 7 bases, and 8 bases lay in between. As DNA, the CDR3 is TGTGCCAGTAGTATAGGGGGAGGGCAGCCCCAGCATTTT. Protein product: CASSIGGGQPQHF.

The genes are TRBV7-9 and TRBJ2-1; the D gene is possibly TRBD2 (5 bases). The length of the CDR3 is 16 residues. The V gene's germline CDR1 is SEHNR and CDR2 FQNEAQ (reference sequence). Trimming took off 6 bases at V and 9 bases at J, with 24 bases between the two ends. CDR3 protein: CASRDNIIDVAGEQFF. The CDR3 DNA follows: TGTGCCAGCAGGGATAATATAATAGACGTGGCGGGTGAGCAGTTCTTC.

CDR3 loop: CASSVGGIDSPLHF. The CDR3 DNA reads TGTGCCAGCAGCGTAGGCGGTATCGATTCACCCCTCCACTTT. This chain joins TRBV9 and TRBJ1-6, with no clear D. This CDR3 region has 14 residues. CDR1 and CDR2 from the germline V gene are SGDLS and YYNGEE. Trimming removed 0 bases from V and 8 bases from J, with 9 bases in between.

This sequence joins TRBV28 and TRBJ2-7; 7 positions match TRBD1. The junction had 9 bases not matched to a gene; V was cut back by 7 bases and J by 6 bases. This CDR3 spans 13 amino acids. Germline CDR1 is MDHEN and CDR2 is SYDVKM. The CDR3 nucleotides read TGTGCCAGCATAAACAGGGGAGTAGGCGAGCAGTACTTC. It specifies CASINRGVGEQYF.

The chain links TRBV9 to TRBJ2-3; D uncertain. Germline V gives CDR1 SGDLS, CDR2 YYNGEE. V gave up 4 bases and J gave up 2 bases, with 5 bases separating them. This CDR3 has 12 amino acids. The CDR3 DNA follows: TGTGCCAGCAGCCTCTCCACAGATACGCAGTATTTT. Its translation: CASSLSTDTQYF.

The CDR3 DNA reads TGTGCCAGCAGTTACAAAGGGGTCGGAAACACCATATATTTT. Amino acid sequence: CASSYKGVGNTIYF. The chain joins TRBV6-5 to TRBJ1-3; D is perhaps TRBD1 (5 bases). Trimming shortened V by 2 bases and J by 4 bases, and 9 bases separated the two germline ends. Germline V CDR1 and CDR2: MNHEY, SVGAGI. The CDR3 has 14 amino acids.

The rearrangement uses TRBV2 and TRBJ2-5; 7 nucleotides match TRBD2. Germline V gene lookup returns CDR1 SNHLY and CDR2 FYNNEI. V was clipped by 1 base and J by 5 bases; unmatched bases: 7. This CDR3 has 15 amino acids. CDR3 sequence (DNA): TGTGCCAGCAGTGAAGTGGAGACTAGCAGGGAGACCCAGTACTTC. This translates into CASSEVETSRETQYF. Full variable domain (rest looked up from reference TRBV2 and TRBJ2-5): EPEVTQTPSHQVTQMGQEVILRCVPISNHLYFYWYRQILGQKVEFLVSFYNNEISEKSEIFDDQFSVERPDGSNFTLKIRSTKLEDSAMYFCASSEVETSRETQYFGPGTRLLVL.

For this clone: Additional DNA sequences in this sample encode the identical CDR3. The chain joins TRBV29-1 to TRBJ2-3; 8 nucleotides match TRBD1. CDR3 length: 15 amino acids. V lost 8 bases to trimming and J lost 9 bases; unmatched junction nucleotides: 19. Germline CDR1 SQVTM, CDR2 ANQGSEA. CDR3 coding DNA: TGCAGCCTCACCGGGGGTGGGACAGGTTTAGGGACGCAGTATTTT. As protein: CSLTGGGTGLGTQYF.

The rearrangement joins TRBV5-5 to TRBJ1-1; 12 bases are shared with TRBD1. Germline V gene lookup returns CDR1 SGHKS and CDR2 YYEKEE (reference sequence). Trimming took 5 bases from V and 4 from J; bases not matched to a gene: 9. The CDR3 has 16 residues. The CDR3 nucleotides are TGTGCCAGCAGTTTAGGGACAGGGGGCTATGTCACTGAAGCTTTCTTT. The encoded protein is CASSLGTGGYVTEAFF.

The chain links TRBV5-3 to TRBJ2-5, with 7 positions matching TRBD2. TRBV5-3 is flagged as an ORF with uncertain function. There are 14 residues in the CDR3. The V and J ends lost 0 bases and 3 bases, in that order; junction bases with no gene match: 2. The CDR3, as DNA: TGTGCCAGAAGCTTGGACCGGGGGGAAGAGACCCAGTACTTC. Translation: CARSLDRGEETQYF.

The J gene is TRBJ1-1, the V gene TRBV12-3 or TRBV12-4; no firm D call. The CDR3 sequence is 13 residues long. The V end was cut by 3 bases, the J end by 0 bases, with 5 bases between. CDR3 nucleotides: TGTGCCAGCAGTTTGCAGTTGAACACTGAAGCTTTCTTT. Encoded protein: CASSLQLNTEAFF.